The next 5 T cell receptor beta chains were all read from a single sample in a study of T cells in Graves' hyperthyroidism and ophthalmopathy (dated by TCRdb to 2018 to 2020). Receptors were amplified or captured by multiplex PCR. The sequencing machine was an Illumina HiSeq 2000. The TCR beta CDR3 regions were amplified from RNA transcripts. A first-round RT-PCR of the TCR CDR3 used the HTBI primer set with the Qiagen OneStep RT-PCR kit. The raw public data were reprocessed by TCRdb itself: fastp quality trimming at Q25, MiXCR clonotype calling, in-frame beta chains only. Rows merge per CDR3 protein into single entries with the most common DNA and genes. The sample table contains almost 35,000 distinct CDR3 sequences; only one count was recorded for around 50% of them. The ten largest clones take up roughly 27% of the sample. The specimen sequenced was blood. These TCRs come from a woman in her thirties or forties with Graves' ophthalmopathy.

V gene TRBV11-3 combines with J gene TRBJ2-2; D is possibly TRBD2 (6 bases). CDR3 length equals 13 residues. Germline values: CDR1 SGHNT, CDR2 YENEEA. V was trimmed by 5 bases and J by 7 bases, leaving 11 bases between them. The CDR3 bases are TGTGCCAGCAGCCCCACGACTAGCGGGGAGCTGTTTTTT. Encoded protein: CASSPTTSGELFF. The full variable domain, its missing parts supplied by reference TRBV11-3 and TRBJ2-2, is EAGVVQSPRYKIIEKKQPVAFWCNPISGHNTLYWYLQNLGQGPELLIRYENEEAVDDSQLPKDRFSAERLKGVDSTLKIQPAELGDSAVYLCASSPTTSGELFFGEGSRLTVL.

The CDR3 loop reads CASSLDFGTSSYEQYF. CDR3 nucleotides: TGTGCCAGCAGCTTAGATTTTGGGACTTCGTCCTACGAGCAGTACTTC. This sequence joins TRBV11-2 and TRBJ2-7, with D possibly being TRBD2 (6 bases). In germline, CDR1 is SGHAT, CDR2 FQNNGV. This CDR3 region has 16 residues. V was clipped by 0 bases and J by 1 base, with 13 bases between them.

There are many counts of this clonotype. A much bigger clone sits one base away, suggesting this may be a read error. The rearrangement links TRBV7-6 to TRBJ2-3, with D maybe TRBD2 (6 bases). Germline V lookup: CDR1 SGHVS, CDR2 FNYEAQ. Between the trimmed V and J ends, which lost 3 bases and 4 bases, there was a span of 14 bases. The CDR3 contains 15 residues. This chain's CDR3 is CASSFTAGSADTQYF. The CDR3 DNA is TGTGCCAGCAGCTTCACCGCGGGAAGCGCAGATACGCAGTATTTT. The complete variable domain, with remaining parts taken from reference TRBV7-6 and TRBJ2-3, reads GAGVSQSPRYKVTKRGQDVALRCDPISGHVSLYWYRQALGQGPEFLTYFNYEAQQDKSGLPNDRFSAERPEGSISTLTIQRTEQRDSAMYRCASSFTAGSADTQYFGPGTRLTVL.

This clonotype was picked up many times. The rearrangement uses TRBV6-1 and TRBJ2-7; D remains ambiguous. Germline V lookup: CDR1 MNHNS, CDR2 SASEGT. Trimming shortened V by 1 base and J by 0 bases, and 1 base separated the two germline ends. The CDR3 loop spans 12 amino acids. The CDR3 DNA follows: TGTGCCAGCAGTGAAGTCTCCTACGAGCAGTACTTC. Its translation: CASSEVSYEQYF.

Concerning this clonotype: The germline gene is not matched at one end of the junction; a read error may be the cause. The gene calls are TRBV6-4 and TRBJ2-5, with TRBD1 matching over 7 bases. The germline V gene has CDR1 MRHNA and CDR2 SNTAGT. The CDR3 spans 13 residues. CDR3 loop: CANSDRVGKTQYF. The DNA for the CDR3 is TGTGCCAACAGTGACAGGGTTGGGAAGACCCAGTACTTC.